The 21 T cell receptor beta chains presented below share a single source sample, sequenced in a study of T cell changes during pregnancy in multiple sclerosis. TCRdb's table, derived via immunoSEQ multiplex PCR, lists solely in-frame clones and lacks some. The repertoire consists of approximately 50,000 clones, with roughly 94% occurring once and the leading ten covering roughly 0.33%. The specimen comprised CD4+ T cells from peripheral blood mononuclear cells, sampled in the third trimester of pregnancy. Source of these receptors: a female donor with multiple sclerosis, enrolled in a pregnancy study.

In nucleotides, the CDR3 is TGTGCCAGCAGTGGACAGGGGGACAGAACTGAAGCTTTCTTT. Translation: CASSGQGDRTEAFF. The chain carries TRBV6-1 and TRBJ1-1; 9 bases map to TRBD1. The CDR3 sequence is 14 residues long. The ends lost 4 bases at V and 5 bases at J; junction bases unmatched: 5. Germline-derived CDR1 and CDR2 are MNHNS and SASEGT.

This clone has a handful of counts. Other DNA sequences in this specimen translate into the identical CDR3. The chain has TRBV14 and TRBJ1-1; no reliable D call. Trimming took off 2 bases at V and 8 bases at J, with 12 bases between the two ends. The germline V gene encodes CDR1 SGHDN and CDR2 FVKESK. The CDR3 has 13 amino acids. DNA of the CDR3: TGTGCCAGCAGCCAAAGTACGCGAACCGAAGCTTTCTTT. Protein: CASSQSTRTEAFF.

The chain joins TRBV28 to TRBJ1-1; 7 bases line up with TRBD1. V gave up 1 base and J gave up 0 bases; unmatched junction bases: 2. Looked up from germline, CDR1 is MDHEN and CDR2 is SYDVKM. This CDR3 spans 15 amino acids. The CDR3: CASSLFDRVNTEAFF. The CDR3 bases are TGTGCCAGCAGTTTATTTGACAGGGTGAACACTGAAGCTTTCTTT.

The chain couples TRBV11-3 to TRBJ1-2, with D maybe TRBD1 (6 bases). This CDR3 has 16 residues. The germline gives CDR1 SGHNT, CDR2 YENEEA. With 1 base removed from V and 5 bases from J, the gap between germline ends came to 17 bases. Here the CDR3 reads CASSLGGGQFRYGYTF. DNA of the CDR3: TGTGCCAGCAGCTTAGGAGGCGGACAGTTTCGATATGGCTACACCTTC.

Of note for this clone: The junction departs from germline at one end; a sequencing error may be responsible. The rearrangement links TRBV28 to TRBJ1-2, with 10 bases lining up with TRBD1. The CDR3 runs to 18 residues. CDR1 is MDHEN, CDR2 SYDVKM, per germline. This chain's CDR3 is CASSFLGTGESLSLSLYF. The CDR3 DNA sequence: TGTGCCAGCAGTTTTCTTGGGACAGGGGAAAGTCTTTCCCTGTCCTTATACTTC.

The chain carries TRBV28 and TRBJ1-1; D is possibly TRBD1 (5 bases). V gave up 8 bases and J gave up 4 bases, with 17 bases separating them. The CDR3 sequence is 14 residues long. From germline, CDR1 is MDHEN and CDR2 SYDVKM. The CDR3 protein is CASHHQGGGTEAFF. Written as DNA, the CDR3 is TGTGCCAGCCACCATCAGGGCGGCGGCACTGAAGCTTTCTTT.

The sample holds one count of this clone. The chain has TRBV27 and TRBJ2-7; 7 bases fit TRBD1. The CDR3 length is 13 residues. V shed 6 bases, J shed 0 bases, and the junction held 2 bases outside the gene matches. The germline CDR1 and CDR2 sequences are MNHEY and SMNVEV (reference sequence). CDR3 protein: CASRSGGSYEQYF. CDR3 nucleotide sequence: TGTGCCAGCAGGTCAGGGGGCTCCTACGAGCAGTACTTC.

This chain connects TRBV4-2 to TRBJ1-2, with 10 bases fitting TRBD1. CDR1 is LGHNA, CDR2 YNFKEQ, per germline. Trimming at V came to 6 bases and at J to 3 bases, leaving 4 bases not matched to a gene. The CDR3 loop spans 14 amino acids. The CDR3 protein is CASSTGTGDYGYTF. CDR3 nucleotide sequence: TGTGCCAGCAGTACCGGGACAGGGGACTATGGCTACACCTTC.

V and J are TRBV9 and TRBJ2-3, with D perhaps matching TRBD1 (6 bases). V was cut by 4 bases and J by 2 bases, with 17 bases left in between. This CDR3 comprises 16 residues. Germline V gives CDR1 SGDLS, CDR2 YYNGEE. Here the CDR3 reads CASSPLKPGDTDTQYF. CDR3 DNA: TGTGCCAGCAGCCCTCTAAAACCAGGGGACACAGATACGCAGTATTTT.

CDR3: CASRPGTAYGYTF. The CDR3 DNA is TGTGCCAGCAGACCCGGGACAGCGTATGGCTACACCTTC. The V and J genes are TRBV6-6 and TRBJ1-2, with TRBD1 matching over 7 bases. The J segment lost 5 bases and the V segment lost 6 bases, leaving 6 bases of the junction unmatched. Germline V lookup: CDR1 MNHNY, CDR2 SVGAGI (reference sequence). This CDR3 region has 13 residues.

The genes are TRBV6-6 and TRBJ2-1, with 8 bases fitting TRBD2. With 6 bases clipped from V and 4 bases from J, the junction kept 8 bases outside the gene matches. The CDR3 runs 15 residues. Germline CDR1 MNHNY, CDR2 SVGAGI (reference sequence). CDR3 loop: CASRGGASGYNEQFF. CDR3 bases: TGTGCCAGCAGGGGGGGGGCTAGCGGGTACAATGAGCAGTTCTTC.

This chain uses TRBV28 with TRBJ2-1; possible D gene TRBD2, 5 bases. Germline values: CDR1 MDHEN, CDR2 SYDVKM. The CDR3 has 18 residues. Trimming stripped 8 bases from V and 9 bases from J, with 32 bases between. The DNA of the CDR3 is TGTGCCAGCTTAAGAATACCGGGGTCTAGCATAATCCACACTGAGCAGTTCTTC. It encodes CASLRIPGSSIIHTEQFF.

The chain has TRBV19 and TRBJ1-2; 9 bases agree with TRBD1. Germline V gene lookup returns CDR1 LNHDA and CDR2 SQIVND (reference sequence). The V and J ends lost 7 bases and 6 bases, in that order; junction bases with no gene match: 15. The CDR3 is 16 amino acids. The CDR3 loop is CASIRRDREGPNGYTF. As DNA, the CDR3 is TGTGCCAGTATTCGGCGGGACAGGGAGGGCCCAAATGGCTACACCTTC.

The rearrangement joins TRBV19 to TRBJ1-6, with a possible D match to TRBD1 (5 bases). V dropped 3 bases and J dropped 7 bases, with 19 bases sitting between them. Germline loops: CDR1 LNHDA, CDR2 SQIVND (reference sequence). CDR3 length: 17 residues. CDR3 protein: CASSMARRGSRNSPLHF. In DNA form, the CDR3 reads TGTGCCAGTAGTATGGCGAGGCGGGGGTCTCGAAATTCACCCCTCCACTTT.

This sequence joins TRBV4-1 and TRBJ2-1; 8 nucleotides agree with TRBD2. The length of the CDR3 is 16 residues. V lost 1 base and J lost 9; bases outside the gene matches: 11. In germline, CDR1 is MGHRA, CDR2 YSYEKL. In DNA, the CDR3 is TGCGCCAGCAGCCAAGTCGGGCTAGAGGGGACTAGTGAGCAGTTCTTC. Its protein product is CASSQVGLEGTSEQFF.

The rearrangement links TRBV28 to TRBJ1-5; D call uncertain. The V gene's germline CDR1 is MDHEN and CDR2 SYDVKM. The CDR3 length is 16 residues. V was clipped by 6 bases and J by 13 bases, with 28 bases between them. The CDR3 nucleotides read TGTGCCAGCAGGGGTGCCCGTCCTACGGCAATCAGCGGTCAGCATTTT. Its translation: CASRGARPTAISGQHF.

Regarding this clone: One end of the junction does not line up with germline, which may come from a read error. The chain couples TRBV2 to TRBJ2-7; 11 bases map to TRBD1. Per germline, CDR1 SNHLY and CDR2 FYNNEI. The CDR3 is 16 residues long. The CDR3 protein is CASREEGSGQGGEQYF. CDR3 coding DNA: TGTGCCAGCAGGGAAGAGGGTTCGGGACAGGGGGGCGAGCAGTACTTC.

This clone was detected once. The chain couples TRBV10-3 to TRBJ1-5; TRBD1 might be the D (6 bases). V was clipped by 4 bases and J by 3 bases, with 7 bases between them. Looked up from germline, CDR1 is ENHRY and CDR2 is SYGVKD. This CDR3 comprises 13 residues. CDR3 sequence reads: CAISGQVNQPQHF. CDR3 nucleotide sequence: TGTGCCATCAGTGGACAGGTCAATCAGCCCCAGCATTTT.

The gene calls are TRBV5-1 and TRBJ2-5, with TRBD1 as a possible D gene (7 bases). CDR1 and CDR2 (germline): SGHRS, YFSETQ. The CDR3 has 16 amino acids. V lost 3 bases, J lost 2 bases, and 17 bases lay in between. CDR3 region: CASSSLRGLAQETQYF. CDR3 DNA: TGCGCCAGCAGCTCGTTAAGGGGGCTAGCGCAAGAGACCCAGTACTTC. The full variable domain, with the rest looked up from reference TRBV5-1 and TRBJ2-5, is KAGVTQTPRYLIKTRGQQVTLSCSPISGHRSVSWYQQTPGQGLQFLFEYFSETQRNKGNFPGRFSGRQFSNSRSEMNVSTLELGDSALYLCASSSLRGLAQETQYFGPGTRLLVL.

This chain joins TRBV7-9 and TRBJ1-1; D unclear. This CDR3 contains 12 residues. V was cut by 3 bases and J by 1 base, with 3 bases left in between. CDR1 is SEHNR and CDR2 is FQNEAQ in the germline V gene (reference sequence). This chain's CDR3 is CASSFRNTEAFF. For the CDR3, the DNA is TGTGCCAGCAGCTTCAGGAACACTGAAGCTTTCTTT.

The chain joins TRBV9 to TRBJ2-7; TRBD2 aligns across 10 bases. CDR1 and CDR2 from the germline V gene are SGDLS and YYNGEE. J lost 3 bases, V lost 0 bases, and 3 bases had no gene match. The CDR3 is made up of 15 amino acids. The CDR3 coding sequence is TGTGCCAGCAGCGTAGGGACTAGCGGCTTCTACGAGCAGTACTTC. Amino acid sequence: CASSVGTSGFYEQYF.